This entry is about one T cell receptor (beta chain). Its specificity is not known. The CDR3 has 17 amino acids. The trim removed 4 bases at V and 1 base at J, leaving 8 bases unmatched. The germline CDR1 and CDR2 sequences are SGDLS and YYNGEE. The data originate from a study of blood T cells in healthy people across ages. Whole-study findings and limits: TCR beta diversity correlated strongly with naive T cell percentage. Diversity of TCR beta per million T cells declined in a roughly linear way with age. Naive CD4+ cell counts and diversity both ran higher in long-lived than in aged donors.

For the second PCR, which ran for about 7 to 11 cycles, a sample-barcoded 5' primer and a J-beta primer mix were used. A minimum of 2.5 million CDR3-containing paired-end reads was obtained for each sample. TCRdb redid the calling of the 5' RACE reads with MiXCR, one entry per CDR3 protein. The profile covers about 640,000 distinct CDR3 sequences, with 45% to 65% appearing a single time and roughly 34% taken by the ten largest. The sample comprised blood. The clonotype originates from a man aged 55 to 70 in good health. V usage is TRBV9 and J usage is TRBJ2-3; 11 nucleotides align to TRBD2. The DNA for the CDR3 is TGTGCCAGCAGCCCGGAGACTAGCGGGGTTCGCACAGATACGCAGTATTTT. This encodes CASSPETSGVRTDTQYF.